This TCR beta chain was captured by sequencing in a study of T-cell memory formation after mild COVID-19. Study observations and caveats: Contracting clones localized mainly to CM and EM when CD4+ and mainly to EMRA when CD8+.

J gave up 7 bases and V 5 bases, and 11 bases lay outside the gene matches. This CDR3 is built from 15 residues. From germline, CDR1 is SGHTA and CDR2 FQGTGA. Each CDR3 protein is one row after TCRdb ran MiXCR on the 5' RACE reads. This table has more than 150,000 distinct CDR3 sequences, approximately 10% appearing once. This clonotype was seen a few times. Its specificity is not known. The receptor was derived from a man younger than 35 who had mild COVID-19 (a few samples of this study predate the infection). Cell type and time point are not known. The rearrangement uses TRBV7-3 and TRBJ2-3; 8 bases fit TRBD2. Input material: PBMCs or a T cell subset sorted from them (not recorded which). The CDR3 bases are TGTGCCAGCAGCAACCGGGGGGGCCCAGGGAATACGCAGTATTTT. This translates into CASSNRGGPGNTQYF.